These 22 T cell receptor beta chains originate from one sample sequenced in a study of OX40 agonist ivuxolimab in advanced cancers. Library prep was done by the immunoSEQ multiplex PCR assay. This is the immuneACCESS table as TCRdb keeps it, with only in-frame sequences that have V and J called. A part of the clones is gone; compared with another copy, unresolved V genes explain less than half, and the rest is unexplained. Counted in this sample were around 67,000 clones; about four fifths of them appeared once. The ten largest account for more than 1% of the sample. Material: CD4+ or CD8+ T cells sorted from blood, obtained in a trial of the OX40 agonist ivuxolimab. These TCRs come from an adult with an advanced solid tumor such as melanoma, head and neck, liver or kidney cancer.

The chain uses TRBV5-1 and TRBJ2-2; 7 bases are shared with TRBD1. V lost 2 bases and J lost 2; bases outside the gene matches: 9. Germline V lookup: CDR1 SGHRS, CDR2 YFSETQ. This CDR3 comprises 17 residues. The CDR3 region has the DNA TGCGCCAGCAGCTTCCGAACCGGGACAGTAAACACCGGGGAGCTGTTTTTT. Amino acids: CASSFRTGTVNTGELFF.

The V and J genes are TRBV7-3 and TRBJ2-7, with D possibly called TRBD1 or TRBD2 (6 bases each). Trimming took off 5 bases at V and 1 base at J, with 15 bases between the two ends. The CDR3 is 15 amino acids. CDR1 and CDR2 (germline): SGHTA, FQGTGA. Here the CDR3 DNA reads TGTGCCAGCAGCCCGTCGGGGGCCCGTTCCTACGAGCAGTACTTC. Translation gives CASSPSGARSYEQYF.

The rearrangement uses TRBV29-1 and TRBJ1-4; D perhaps matches TRBD1 (6 bases). The CDR3 runs to 13 residues. Germline V gene lookup returns CDR1 SQVTM and CDR2 ANQGSEA. V lost 3 bases, J lost 8 bases, and 13 bases lay in between. The CDR3 here is CSVEGGPGEKLFF. In DNA form, the CDR3 reads TGCAGCGTTGAGGGGGGGCCAGGAGAAAAACTGTTTTTT.

This chain joins TRBV5-1 and TRBJ2-3; 9 bases line up with TRBD2. The V gene end was trimmed by 0 bases and the J gene end by 5 bases; junction bases not matched to a gene: 7. The CDR3 runs 16 residues. Germline values: CDR1 SGHRS, CDR2 YFSETQ. The CDR3 here is CASSLVGLAGRDTQYF. The DNA of the CDR3 is TGCGCCAGCAGCTTGGTAGGCCTAGCGGGGAGAGATACGCAGTATTTT.

The J gene is TRBJ2-2, the V gene TRBV21-1; TRBD1 was called by the table and not checked on the DNA. TRBV21-1 is termed a pseudogene. This CDR3 has 15 residues. DNA for the CDR3: TGTGCCAGCAGGGGGGTGACAGGGGAGACCGGGGAGCTGTTTTTT. Amino acids: CASRGVTGETGELFF.

The CDR3 DNA follows: TGTGCCAGCAGTCCAACCCGGACAGGAACCACAGATACGCAGTATTTT. Its translation: CASSPTRTGTTDTQYF. The rearrangement uses TRBV11-2 and TRBJ2-3; TRBD1 matches 7 bases. V shed 6 bases, J shed 2 bases, and the junction held 11 bases outside the gene matches. In germline, CDR1 is SGHAT, CDR2 FQNNGV. This CDR3 region has 16 residues.

The chain combines TRBV25-1 with TRBJ2-3; TRBD2 agrees at 8 bases. Germline V gene sequence: CDR1 MGHDK, CDR2 SYGVNS. The CDR3 spans 14 residues. V lost 6 bases to trimming and J lost 5 bases; unmatched junction nucleotides: 7. The CDR3 DNA reads TGTGCCAGCAGCTCGGGGGGGCAGAGAGATACGCAGTATTTT. As protein: CASSSGGQRDTQYF. Drawing the rest from reference TRBV25-1 and TRBJ2-3, the complete variable domain is EADIYQTPRYLVIGTGKKITLECSQTMGHDKMYWYQQDPGMELHLIHYSYGVNSTEKGDLSSESTVSRIRTEHFPLTLESARPSHTSQYLCASSSGGQRDTQYFGPGTRLTVL.

V is TRBV10-2 and J is TRBJ1-1; possible D gene TRBD1, 5 bases. Trimming cost V 4 bases and J 2 bases, with 11 bases left between them. In germline, CDR1 is WSHSY, CDR2 SAAADI. CDR3 length: 14 residues. The CDR3 DNA is TGCGCCAGCAGTGGGGGACGGGATAACACTGAAGCTTTCTTT. Translation: CASSGGRDNTEAFF.

This clone was counted a single time. The rearrangement links TRBV7-7 to TRBJ2-4; unclear D gene. This CDR3 is built from 18 residues. Germline V lookup: CDR1 SSHAT, CDR2 FNYEAQ (reference sequence). Trimming took off 6 bases at V and 0 bases at J, with 21 bases between the two ends. The CDR3 sequence is CASSSYPWGFVAKNIQYF. CDR3 DNA sequence: TGTGCCAGCAGTTCCTACCCATGGGGTTTCGTAGCCAAAAACATTCAGTACTTC.

The chain carries TRBV7-2 and TRBJ2-3; 7 positions match TRBD2. Germline V gene data show CDR1 as SGHTA and CDR2 as FQGNSA. J was trimmed by 3 bases and V by 1 base; bases with no gene match: 10. This CDR3 has 17 amino acids. CDR3 in amino acids: CASSLDPNRGVTDTQYF. CDR3 in DNA: TGTGCCAGCAGCTTAGATCCCAACCGGGGGGTTACAGATACGCAGTATTTT.

The chain uses TRBV7-8 and TRBJ1-1; D is unresolved. This CDR3 has 12 residues. Per germline, CDR1 SGHVS and CDR2 FQNEAQ. The V end lost 0 bases, the J end lost 8 bases, and 7 bases lay between the germline ends. The CDR3 loop is CASSLAFFEAFF. In DNA form, the CDR3 reads TGTGCCAGCAGCTTAGCGTTTTTCGAAGCTTTCTTT.

J is TRBJ1-3 and V is TRBV6-5; a possible D gene is TRBD1 (6 bases). The CDR3 has 15 residues. V was cut by 6 bases and J by 0 bases, with 12 bases left in between. CDR1 is MNHEY, CDR2 SVGAGI, per germline. The CDR3 is CASRIGQNSGNTIYF. The CDR3 DNA is TGTGCCAGCAGAATAGGACAGAACTCTGGAAACACCATATATTTT.

The genes are TRBV6-1 and TRBJ1-5; D is unclear. Germline lookup yields CDR1 MNHNS and CDR2 SASEGT. This CDR3 comprises 13 residues. Trimming stripped 2 bases from V and 1 base from J, with 3 bases between. The CDR3 reads CASSEQSNQPQHF. The CDR3 nucleotides are TGTGCCAGCAGTGAACAGAGCAATCAGCCCCAGCATTTT.

The rearrangement links TRBV5-4 to TRBJ1-3, with 10 nucleotides matching TRBD1. J gave up 2 bases and V 4 bases, and 3 bases lay outside the gene matches. Germline values: CDR1 SGHNT, CDR2 YYREEE (reference sequence). CDR3 length equals 15 residues. CDR3 residues: CASSPGQGPGNTIYF. The CDR3 DNA reads TGTGCCAGCAGCCCGGGACAGGGGCCTGGAAACACCATATATTTT.

V is TRBV4-1 and J is TRBJ2-5; maybe TRBD1 (6 bases). Germline CDR1 reads MGHRA; CDR2 reads YSYEKL. This CDR3 contains 14 residues. V dropped 0 bases and J dropped 7 bases, with 12 bases sitting between them. The chain's CDR3 is CASSQDGGPGTQYF. The CDR3 bases are TGCGCCAGCAGCCAAGATGGGGGCCCGGGGACCCAGTACTTC.

The CDR3 loop is CASSLGFVGFTEAFF. The CDR3 region has the DNA TGTGCCAGCAGCCTAGGGTTTGTCGGGTTCACTGAAGCTTTCTTT. This sequence joins TRBV5-6 and TRBJ1-1; D unclear. Trimming shortened V by 4 bases and J by 4 bases, and 17 bases separated the two germline ends. CDR3 length: 15 residues. Germline values: CDR1 SGHDT, CDR2 YYEEEE.

The chain couples TRBV28 to TRBJ1-3, with TRBD1 as a possible D gene (5 bases). The CDR3 covers 15 residues. Trimming left V 6 bases short and J 3 bases short, with 15 bases between. In germline, CDR1 is MDHEN, CDR2 SYDVKM. The CDR3 region is CASRGGGIGGNTIYF. The CDR3 DNA is TGTGCCAGCAGGGGCGGGGGGATCGGTGGAAACACCATATATTTT.

This rearrangement joins TRBV9 to TRBJ2-3, with D perhaps TRBD2 (6 bases). The germline CDR1 and CDR2 sequences are SGDLS and YYNGEE. The CDR3 is made up of 15 amino acids. V lost 0 bases to trimming and J lost 0 bases, with 8 bases between them. Written as DNA, the CDR3 is TGTGCCAGCAGCGTAGTAGCGGCTAGCACAGATACGCAGTATTTT. Protein sequence: CASSVVAASTDTQYF.

The J gene is TRBJ1-5, the V gene TRBV30; 7 nucleotides align to TRBD1. With 2 bases clipped from V and 3 bases from J, the junction kept 4 bases outside the gene matches. CDR3 length equals 14 residues. The germline CDR1 and CDR2 sequences are GTSNPN and SVGIG (reference sequence). The CDR3: CAWSSGTANQPQHF. CDR3 DNA sequence: TGTGCCTGGAGTTCCGGGACAGCCAATCAGCCCCAGCATTTT.

In its sample, this clone was seen a few times. The genes are TRBV4-2 and TRBJ2-6, with 9 nucleotides matching TRBD2. V gave up 4 bases and J gave up 2 bases; unmatched junction bases: 12. Germline V CDR1 and CDR2: LGHNA, YNFKEQ. The CDR3 loop spans 19 amino acids. The CDR3 DNA reads as TGTGCCAGCAGCCTCGACACCGCGGGCGGGGGGGCTGGGGCCAACGTCCTGACTTTC. It translates to CASSLDTAGGGAGANVLTF.

The V gene is TRBV19, the J gene TRBJ1-6; D perhaps matches TRBD1 (5 bases). CDR1 is LNHDA and CDR2 is SQIVND in the germline V gene (reference sequence). The CDR3 totals 13 residues. V was shortened by 4 bases and J by 8 bases, with 9 bases between the two germline ends. Here the CDR3 reads CASSKRDDSPLHF. Here the CDR3 DNA reads TGTGCCAGTAGTAAACGGGACGATTCACCCCTCCACTTT.

V gene TRBV27 combines with J gene TRBJ1-2; 11 nucleotides match TRBD1. V lost 2 bases to trimming and J lost 7 bases; unmatched junction nucleotides: 3. This CDR3 has 14 residues. Germline V CDR1 and CDR2: MNHEY, SMNVEV (reference sequence). The CDR3 sequence is CASSLGTGGAGYTF. CDR3 nucleotides: TGTGCCAGCAGTTTAGGGACAGGGGGTGCTGGCTACACCTTC.